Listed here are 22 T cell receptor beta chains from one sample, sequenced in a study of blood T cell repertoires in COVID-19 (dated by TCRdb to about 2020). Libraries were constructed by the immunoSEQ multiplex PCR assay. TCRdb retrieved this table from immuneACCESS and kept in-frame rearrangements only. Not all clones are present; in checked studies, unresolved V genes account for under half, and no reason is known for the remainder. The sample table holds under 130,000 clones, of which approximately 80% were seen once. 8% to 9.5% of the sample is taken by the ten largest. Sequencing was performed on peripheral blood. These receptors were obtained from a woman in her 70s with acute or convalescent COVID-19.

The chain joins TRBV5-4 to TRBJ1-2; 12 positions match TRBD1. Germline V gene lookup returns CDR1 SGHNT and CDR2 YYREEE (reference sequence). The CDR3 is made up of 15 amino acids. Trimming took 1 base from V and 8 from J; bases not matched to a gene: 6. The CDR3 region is CASSLTGQGADGYTF. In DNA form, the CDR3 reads TGTGCCAGCAGCTTGACGGGACAGGGGGCGGACGGCTACACCTTC.

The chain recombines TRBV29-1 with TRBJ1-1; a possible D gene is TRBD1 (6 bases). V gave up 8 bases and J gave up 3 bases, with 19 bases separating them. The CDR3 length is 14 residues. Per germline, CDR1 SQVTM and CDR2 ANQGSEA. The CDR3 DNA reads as TGCAGCTCTATAGGGGGGGGAATGGACACTGAAGCTTTCTTT. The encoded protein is CSSIGGGMDTEAFF.

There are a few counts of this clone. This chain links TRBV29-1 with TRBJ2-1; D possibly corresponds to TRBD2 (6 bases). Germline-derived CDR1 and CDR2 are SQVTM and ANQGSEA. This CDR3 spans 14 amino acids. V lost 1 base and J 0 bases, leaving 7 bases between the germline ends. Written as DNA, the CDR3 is TGCAGCGTTGAAGGCGGGAACTCCTACAATGAGCAGTTCTTC. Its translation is CSVEGGNSYNEQFF.

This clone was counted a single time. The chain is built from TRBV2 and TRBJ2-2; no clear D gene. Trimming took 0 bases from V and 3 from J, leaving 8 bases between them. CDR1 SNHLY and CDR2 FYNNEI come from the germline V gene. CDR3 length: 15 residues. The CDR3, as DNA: TGTGCCAGCAGTGAAGCGCGCTCTTACACCGGGGAGCTGTTTTTT. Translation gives CASSEARSYTGELFF.

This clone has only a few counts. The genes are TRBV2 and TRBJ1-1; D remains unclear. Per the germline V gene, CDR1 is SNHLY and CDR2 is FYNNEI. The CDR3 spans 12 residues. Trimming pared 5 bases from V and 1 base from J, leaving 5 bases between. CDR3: CASSYKNTEAFF. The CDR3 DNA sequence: TGTGCCAGCAGTTATAAGAACACTGAAGCTTTCTTT.

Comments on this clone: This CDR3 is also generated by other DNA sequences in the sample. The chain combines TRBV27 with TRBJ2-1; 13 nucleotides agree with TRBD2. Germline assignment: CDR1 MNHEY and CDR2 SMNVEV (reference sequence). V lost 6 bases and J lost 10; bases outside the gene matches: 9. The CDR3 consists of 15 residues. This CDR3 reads CASSPGTSGTGEQFF. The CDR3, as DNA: TGTGCCAGCAGCCCCGGGACTAGCGGGACGGGGGAGCAGTTCTTC.

The CDR3 loop is CSVEEAQGTEAFF. As DNA, the CDR3 is TGCAGCGTTGAAGAGGCGCAGGGGACTGAAGCTTTCTTT. The genes are TRBV29-1 and TRBJ1-1, with a weak D call TRBD1 (6 bases). CDR3 length equals 13 residues. V lost 0 bases and J lost 5, with 10 bases in between. The germline V gene has CDR1 SQVTM and CDR2 ANQGSEA.

The CDR3, as DNA: TGTGCCACCAGTGATTTCCAGGGGGCCTACAATGAGCAGTTCTTC. Encoded protein: CATSDFQGAYNEQFF. The rearrangement joins TRBV24-1 to TRBJ2-1; 7 bases line up with TRBD1. The V and J ends lost 1 base and 2 bases, in that order; junction bases with no gene match: 1. The CDR3 totals 15 residues. Germline assignment: CDR1 KGHDR and CDR2 SFDVKD.

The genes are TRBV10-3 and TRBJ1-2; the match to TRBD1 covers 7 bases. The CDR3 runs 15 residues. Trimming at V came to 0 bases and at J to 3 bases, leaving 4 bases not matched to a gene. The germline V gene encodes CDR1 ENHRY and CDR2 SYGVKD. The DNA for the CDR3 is TGTGCCATCAGTGAGTCTGGCGACAGGGACTATGGCTACACCTTC. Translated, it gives CAISESGDRDYGYTF.

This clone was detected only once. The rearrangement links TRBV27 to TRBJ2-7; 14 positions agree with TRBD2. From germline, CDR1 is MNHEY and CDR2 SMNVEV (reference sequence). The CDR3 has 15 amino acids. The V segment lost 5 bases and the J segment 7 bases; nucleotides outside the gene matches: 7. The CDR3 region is CASSPGLAGVKEQYF. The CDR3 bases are TGTGCCAGCAGTCCGGGACTAGCGGGAGTGAAGGAGCAGTACTTC.

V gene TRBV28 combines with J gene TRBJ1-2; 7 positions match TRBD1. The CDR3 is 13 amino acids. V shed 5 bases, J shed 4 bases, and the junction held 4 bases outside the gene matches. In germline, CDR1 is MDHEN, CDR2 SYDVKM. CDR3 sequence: CASSMGQIYGYTF. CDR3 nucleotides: TGTGCCAGCAGTATGGGACAGATCTATGGCTACACCTTC.

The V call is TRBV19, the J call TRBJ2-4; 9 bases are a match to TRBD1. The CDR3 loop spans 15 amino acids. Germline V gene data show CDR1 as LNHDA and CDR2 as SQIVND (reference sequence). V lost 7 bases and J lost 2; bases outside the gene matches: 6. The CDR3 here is CASTATGGTKNIQYF. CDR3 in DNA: TGTGCCAGTACTGCGACAGGGGGGACCAAAAACATTCAGTACTTC.

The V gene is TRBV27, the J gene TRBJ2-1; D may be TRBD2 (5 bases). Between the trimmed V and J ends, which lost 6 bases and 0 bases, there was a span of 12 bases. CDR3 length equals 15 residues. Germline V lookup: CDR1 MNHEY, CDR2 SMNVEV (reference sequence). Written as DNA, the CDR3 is TGTGCCAGCAGCCCCTACACTAGCTCCTACAATGAGCAGTTCTTC. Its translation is CASSPYTSSYNEQFF.

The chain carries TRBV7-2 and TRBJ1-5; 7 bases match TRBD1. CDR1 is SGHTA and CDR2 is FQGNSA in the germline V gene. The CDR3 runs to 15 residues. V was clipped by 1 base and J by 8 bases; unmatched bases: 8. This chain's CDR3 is CASSLGVGGVEPQHF. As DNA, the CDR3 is TGTGCCAGCAGCTTAGGGGTAGGGGGCGTGGAGCCCCAGCATTTT.

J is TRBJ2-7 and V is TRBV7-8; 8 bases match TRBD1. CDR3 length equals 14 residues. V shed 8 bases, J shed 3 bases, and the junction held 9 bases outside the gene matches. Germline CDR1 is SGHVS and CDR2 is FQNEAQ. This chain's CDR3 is CASAGQDKLYEQYF. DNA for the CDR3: TGTGCCAGCGCGGGACAGGACAAACTCTACGAGCAGTACTTC. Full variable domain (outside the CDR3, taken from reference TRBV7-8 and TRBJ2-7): GAGVSQSPRYKVAKRGQDVALRCDPISGHVSLFWYQQALGQGPEFLTYFQNEAQLDKSGLPSDRFFAERPEGSVSTLKIQRTQQEDSAVYLCASAGQDKLYEQYFGPGTRLTVT.

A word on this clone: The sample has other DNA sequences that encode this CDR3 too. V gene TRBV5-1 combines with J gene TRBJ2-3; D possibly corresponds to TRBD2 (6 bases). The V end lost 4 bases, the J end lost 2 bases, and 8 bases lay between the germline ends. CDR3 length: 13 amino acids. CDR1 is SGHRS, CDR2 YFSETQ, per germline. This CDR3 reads CASSRDFTDTQYF. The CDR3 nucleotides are TGCGCCAGCAGCCGGGACTTCACAGATACGCAGTATTTT.

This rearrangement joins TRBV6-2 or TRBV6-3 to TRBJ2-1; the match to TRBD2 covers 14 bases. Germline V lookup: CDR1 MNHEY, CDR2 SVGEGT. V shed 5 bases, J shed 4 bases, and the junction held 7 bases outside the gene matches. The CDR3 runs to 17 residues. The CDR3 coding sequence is TGTGCCAGCAGTCTGGGACTAGCGGGGGACTTTTACAATGAGCAGTTCTTC. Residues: CASSLGLAGDFYNEQFF.

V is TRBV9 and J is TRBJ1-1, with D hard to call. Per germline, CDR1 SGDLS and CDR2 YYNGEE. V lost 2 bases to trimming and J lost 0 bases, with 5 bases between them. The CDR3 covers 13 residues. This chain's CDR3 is CASSVTMNTEAFF. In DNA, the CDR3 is TGTGCCAGCAGCGTTACAATGAACACTGAAGCTTTCTTT.

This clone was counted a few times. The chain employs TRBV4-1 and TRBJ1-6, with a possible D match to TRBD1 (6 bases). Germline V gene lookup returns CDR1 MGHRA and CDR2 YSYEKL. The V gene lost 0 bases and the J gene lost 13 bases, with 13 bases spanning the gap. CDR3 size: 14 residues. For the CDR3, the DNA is TGCGCCAGCAGCCAAGACCCGACAGGTCTCCCCCTCCACTTT. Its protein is CASSQDPTGLPLHF.

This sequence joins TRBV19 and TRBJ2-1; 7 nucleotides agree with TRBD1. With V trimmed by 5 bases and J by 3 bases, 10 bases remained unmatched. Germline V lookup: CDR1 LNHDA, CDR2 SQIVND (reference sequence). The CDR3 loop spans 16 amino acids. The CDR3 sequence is CASSPDTGEIYNEQFF. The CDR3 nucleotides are TGTGCCAGTAGTCCCGATACAGGGGAAATCTACAATGAGCAGTTCTTC.

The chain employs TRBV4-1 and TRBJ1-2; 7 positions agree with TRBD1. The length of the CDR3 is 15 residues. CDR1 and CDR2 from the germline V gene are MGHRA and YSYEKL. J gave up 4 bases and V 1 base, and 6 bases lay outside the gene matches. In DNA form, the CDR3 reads TGCGCCAGCAGCCAAGGCCCAAGACAGGGCTATGGCTACACCTTC. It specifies CASSQGPRQGYGYTF.

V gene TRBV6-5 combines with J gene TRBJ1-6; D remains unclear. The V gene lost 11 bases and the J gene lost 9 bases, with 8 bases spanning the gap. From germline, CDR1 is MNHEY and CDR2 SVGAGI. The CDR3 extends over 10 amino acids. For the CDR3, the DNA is TGTGCCTCCGGCGGTTCACCCCTCCACTTT. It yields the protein CASGGSPLHF.